One T cell receptor beta chain is described in this entry. Its antigen is still unknown. The investigators reverse transcribed all of the isolated RNA, so they sequenced expressed TCRB transcripts. Libraries were prepared by immunoSEQ multiplex PCR; TCRdb keeps only in-frame clonotypes and omits some of them. Altogether around 650,000 clones are present, about an eighth being singletons, with the ten largest covering around 0.12%. CDR3 length equals 13 residues. Germline CDR1 is SGHRS and CDR2 is YFSETQ. The V end lost 3 bases, the J end lost 4 bases, and 8 bases lay between the germline ends. This sample stems from a study of beta chain features in type 1 diabetes. On the study more broadly: The samples had 107,917,701 sorted cells examined in all.

Cells sorted by CD45RO/CCR7/CD25/CD127/CD95/CD27 comprised CD4+ naive, central memory, regulatory and stem cell-like memory cells. The study's findings and limits: Shortening of TCRB CDR3s, moderate but significant, appeared in all four CD4+ subsets of Type 1 diabetes patients. Type 1 diabetes patients had fewer VDJ junction insertions and more deletions. cDNA-based sequencing might over-represent cells highly expressing TCR.

This TCR derives from a man younger than 40 with type 1 diabetes. The chain has TRBV5-1 and TRBJ2-1; D remains unclear. Sequenced material: naive CD4+ T cells from blood. The CDR3 reads CASSYDGYNEQFF. The DNA for the CDR3 is TGCGCCAGCAGCTACGACGGATACAATGAGCAGTTCTTC.